The 27 T cell receptor beta chains given below trace back to one sample, sequenced in a study of blood T cell repertoires in COVID-19. The repertoire was sequenced with immunoSEQ multiplex PCR; TCRdb's copy has only in-frame clones and lacks some. This table has about 380,000 clones, around 84% appearing once. Sequencing input: peripheral blood. The receptors come from a woman aged 18-30 years with acute or convalescent COVID-19.

The V and J genes are TRBV4-1 and TRBJ1-5, with D possibly matching TRBD1 (6 bases). Germline V lookup: CDR1 MGHRA, CDR2 YSYEKL. The germline V and J ends were trimmed by 0 bases and 4 bases, with 10 bases remaining between them. The CDR3 has 15 amino acids. The DNA for the CDR3 is TGCGCCAGCAGCCAAGACTCAGGGGAGAATCAGCCCCAGCATTTT. This sequence encodes CASSQDSGENQPQHF.

In this sample, this clone turned up a few times. The rearrangement joins TRBV7-8 to TRBJ2-7, with a weak D call TRBD1 (6 bases). CDR1 and CDR2 (germline): SGHVS, FQNEAQ. CDR3 length: 14 amino acids. V gave up 1 base and J gave up 1 base, with 8 bases separating them. CDR3 loop: CASSLGDTSYEQYF. DNA of the CDR3: TGTGCCAGCAGCTTAGGGGACACGTCCTACGAGCAGTACTTC.

V and J are TRBV3-1 (or the pseudogene TRBV3-2) and TRBJ2-7; D is perhaps TRBD2 (6 bases). The V and J ends lost 6 bases and 6 bases respectively, with 24 bases between them. Germline CDR1 is LGHDT and CDR2 is YNNKEL (reference sequence). This CDR3 contains 16 residues. CDR3: CASSSSVAGRSSEQYF. The CDR3 region has the DNA TGTGCCAGCAGTTCCAGCGTGGCAGGGAGGAGCAGCGAGCAGTACTTC.

The J gene is TRBJ1-2, the V gene TRBV12-3 or TRBV12-4; D gene uncertain. V lost 4 bases, J lost 7 bases, and 13 bases lay in between. There are 13 residues in the CDR3. As DNA, the CDR3 is TGTGCCAGCAGTTCTCATGCGTCGAGTGGCTACACCTTC. Its translation: CASSSHASSGYTF.

V gene TRBV2 combines with J gene TRBJ2-7; possibly TRBD1 for D (6 bases). Trimming stripped 6 bases from V and 3 bases from J, with 15 bases between. The CDR3 consists of 14 residues. The germline V gene has CDR1 SNHLY and CDR2 FYNNEI. The CDR3 reads CASRAPGELYEQYF. The DNA of the CDR3 is TGTGCCAGCAGGGCCCCAGGGGAGCTCTACGAGCAGTACTTC.

V and J are TRBV6-5 and TRBJ1-2; D call uncertain. Trimming removed 6 bases at V and 4 bases at J, with 15 bases between. Germline CDR1 and CDR2: MNHEY and SVGAGI. The CDR3 consists of 14 residues. In nucleotides, the CDR3 is TGTGCCAGCAGACTTGCAGGTCGGCGCTATGGCTACACCTTC. Residues: CASRLAGRRYGYTF.

This clone was seen only once. The chain has TRBV11-2 and TRBJ2-7, with 7 bases matching TRBD1. Germline values: CDR1 SGHAT, CDR2 FQNNGV. The CDR3 runs to 14 residues. With 3 bases clipped from V and 2 bases from J, the junction kept 4 bases outside the gene matches. DNA of the CDR3: TGTGCCAGCAGCTTGAACAGGGGCCCCTACGAGCAGTACTTC. It yields the protein CASSLNRGPYEQYF. The complete variable domain, with remaining parts taken from reference TRBV11-2 and TRBJ2-7, reads EAGVAQSPRYKIIEKRQSVAFWCNPISGHATLYWYQQILGQGPKLLIQFQNNGVVDDSQLPKDRFSAERLKGVDSTLKIQPAKLEDSAVYLCASSLNRGPYEQYFGPGTRLTVT.

The chain has TRBV19 and TRBJ2-1, with a tentative D call TRBD2 (6 bases). From germline, CDR1 is LNHDA and CDR2 SQIVND (reference sequence). The germline V and J ends were trimmed by 1 base and 0 bases, with 7 bases remaining between them. The CDR3 contains 15 residues. In DNA, the CDR3 is TGTGCCAGTAGTATAGGGACTAACTCCTACAATGAGCAGTTCTTC. Amino acid sequence: CASSIGTNSYNEQFF.

This chain uses TRBV19 with TRBJ2-3; perhaps TRBD2 as D (6 bases). The CDR3 covers 14 residues. With 7 bases removed from V and 3 bases from J, the gap between germline ends came to 14 bases. Germline-derived CDR1 and CDR2 are LNHDA and SQIVND (reference sequence). CDR3 sequence (DNA): TGTGCCAGTACCCGGGGACTGGTTACAGATACGCAGTATTTT. It is translated as CASTRGLVTDTQYF.

The V call is TRBV6-5, the J call TRBJ1-4; 7 positions agree with TRBD1. CDR1 and CDR2 (germline): MNHEY, SVGAGI. V lost 7 bases and J lost 8; bases outside the gene matches: 4. The length of the CDR3 is 12 residues. CDR3 loop: CASKTGNEKLFF. The DNA of the CDR3 is TGTGCCAGCAAGACAGGGAACGAAAAACTGTTTTTT.

V is TRBV5-5 and J is TRBJ2-3, with 7 bases identical to TRBD1. Germline loops: CDR1 SGHKS, CDR2 YYEKEE (reference sequence). V was pared by 2 bases and J by 3 bases, with 12 bases of the junction left unmatched. The CDR3 is 17 amino acids. The CDR3 reads CASSFLPTGSATDTQYF. The DNA for the CDR3 is TGTGCCAGCAGCTTCTTACCGACAGGGTCGGCAACAGATACGCAGTATTTT. Using reference TRBV5-5 and TRBJ2-3 for the parts outside the CDR3, the full variable domain is DAGVTQSPTHLIKTRGQQVTLRCSPISGHKSVSWYQQVLGQGPQFIFQYYEKEERGRGNFPDRFSARQFPNYSSELNVNALLLGDSALYLCASSFLPTGSATDTQYFGPGTRLTVL.

CDR3 DNA sequence: TGTGCCAGCAGCCCGGGGCAGGGGGGAGAAAAACTGTTTTTT. Translation: CASSPGQGGEKLFF. V is TRBV5-4 and J is TRBJ1-4; 7 bases agree with TRBD1. This CDR3 region has 14 residues. Germline values: CDR1 SGHNT, CDR2 YYREEE (reference sequence). J gave up 8 bases and V 4 bases, and 8 bases lay outside the gene matches.

The V and J genes are TRBV5-1 and TRBJ2-1; TRBD2 is a possible D gene (7 bases). Trimming removed 6 bases from V and 6 bases from J, with 16 bases in between. CDR3 size: 14 residues. Germline CDR1 reads SGHRS; CDR2 reads YFSETQ. CDR3 nucleotide sequence: TGCGCCAGCAATCGGGGAGGGGGGCCCAATGAGCAGTTCTTC. Residues: CASNRGGGPNEQFF. Full variable domain (rest looked up from reference TRBV5-1 and TRBJ2-1): KAGVTQTPRYLIKTRGQQVTLSCSPISGHRSVSWYQQTPGQGLQFLFEYFSETQRNKGNFPGRFSGRQFSNSRSEMNVSTLELGDSALYLCASNRGGGPNEQFFGPGTRLTVL.

This sequence joins TRBV6-1 and TRBJ1-2; TRBD1 aligns across 7 bases. From germline, CDR1 is MNHNS and CDR2 SASEGT. The CDR3 is 15 residues long. With V trimmed by 0 bases and J by 4 bases, 5 bases remained unmatched. The DNA of the CDR3 is TGTGCCAGCAGTGAAGCACCCGGGACAGCCTATGGCTACACCTTC. Amino acid sequence: CASSEAPGTAYGYTF.

This clone came up once. CDR3 loop: CASSQNSGQPHYGYTF. The CDR3 DNA follows: TGTGCCAGCAGCCAGAACTCCGGACAGCCTCACTATGGCTACACCTTC. The genes are TRBV3-1 (or the pseudogene TRBV3-2) and TRBJ1-2; D might be TRBD1 (6 bases). Germline V gene data show CDR1 as LGHDT and CDR2 as YNNKEL (reference sequence). Trimming removed 3 bases at V and 3 bases at J, with 17 bases between. The CDR3 runs to 16 residues.

V and J are TRBV28 and TRBJ2-5; D is perhaps TRBD2 (6 bases). CDR1 MDHEN and CDR2 SYDVKM come from the germline V gene. V was cut by 7 bases and J by 5 bases, with 11 bases left in between. CDR3 size: 12 residues. This CDR3 reads CASTRGLETQYF. The DNA for the CDR3 is TGTGCCAGCACCCGGGGACTGGAGACCCAGTACTTC.

This clone has only one observation. Distinct nucleotide sequences in the sample also encode this CDR3. The CDR3 DNA sequence: TGTGCCAGCAGCGCCACGGACTATGGCTACACCTTC. This gives the protein CASSATDYGYTF. The J gene is TRBJ1-2, the V gene TRBV9; no reliable D call. The CDR3 runs to 12 residues. Germline V gene data show CDR1 as SGDLS and CDR2 as YYNGEE. Trimming removed 3 bases from V and 3 bases from J, with 6 bases in between.

This sequence joins TRBV9 and TRBJ2-5; 13 nucleotides agree with TRBD2. V was clipped by 0 bases and J by 3 bases; unmatched bases: 8. CDR1 SGDLS and CDR2 YYNGEE come from the germline V gene. The CDR3 is made up of 18 amino acids. CDR3: CASSVEGLAGSSEETQYF. The CDR3 region has the DNA TGTGCCAGCAGCGTAGAGGGACTAGCGGGATCTTCGGAAGAGACCCAGTACTTC. The full variable domain, completed using reference TRBV9 and TRBJ2-5, is DSGVTQTPKHLITATGQRVTLRCSPRSGDLSVYWYQQSLDQGLQFLIQYYNGEERAKGNILERFSAQQFPDLHSELNLSSLELGDSALYFCASSVEGLAGSSEETQYFGPGTRLLVL.

The CDR3 region has the DNA TGTGCCAGCAGTCCGTCGTCCGGGACTATCACCAATGAGCAGTTCTTC. Its protein is CASSPSSGTITNEQFF. The chain recombines TRBV9 with TRBJ2-1; 7 bases map to TRBD2. The CDR3 totals 16 residues. The V and J ends lost 5 bases and 6 bases, in that order; junction bases with no gene match: 14. Germline CDR1 SGDLS, CDR2 YYNGEE.

The chain is built from TRBV27 and TRBJ2-5; tentative D call: TRBD1 (6 bases). CDR1 and CDR2 from the germline V gene are MNHEY and SMNVEV (reference sequence). The length of the CDR3 is 13 residues. V lost 5 bases and J 5 bases, leaving 12 bases between the germline ends. CDR3 amino acids: CASSPTGMETQYF. The CDR3 DNA reads TGTGCCAGCAGTCCCACAGGGATGGAGACCCAGTACTTC.

The J gene is TRBJ2-2, the V gene TRBV5-6, with a tentative D call TRBD2 (5 bases). Germline V gene lookup returns CDR1 SGHDT and CDR2 YYEEEE. The V end was cut by 4 bases, the J end by 5 bases, with 15 bases between. The CDR3 loop spans 15 amino acids. In DNA, the CDR3 is TGTGCCAGCAGCCCTACTCTCGGGGTGACCGGGGAGCTGTTTTTT. Its protein product is CASSPTLGVTGELFF. Full variable domain (missing parts from reference TRBV5-6 and TRBJ2-2): DAGVTQSPTHLIKTRGQQVTLRCSPKSGHDTVSWYQQALGQGPQFIFQYYEEEERQRGNFPDRFSGHQFPNYSSELNVNALLLGDSALYLCASSPTLGVTGELFFGEGSRLTVL.

The chain uses TRBV28 and TRBJ1-3; tentatively, D is TRBD1 (6 bases). The CDR3 is 15 residues long. Germline loops: CDR1 MDHEN, CDR2 SYDVKM. The germline V and J ends were trimmed by 3 bases and 3 bases, with 12 bases remaining between them. CDR3 amino acids: CASSFVGAGGNTIYF. CDR3 nucleotides: TGTGCCAGCAGTTTCGTGGGGGCGGGTGGAAACACCATATATTTT.

This chain joins TRBV19 and TRBJ1-4, with D possibly TRBD1 on 6 matching bases. In germline, CDR1 is LNHDA, CDR2 SQIVND (reference sequence). There are 13 residues in the CDR3. V lost 5 bases to trimming and J lost 7 bases, with 11 bases between them. CDR3 sequence (DNA): TGTGCCAGTAGTCAGGGGCAAGTTGAAAAACTGTTTTTT. This encodes CASSQGQVEKLFF. Combining the CDR3 with reference TRBV19 and TRBJ1-4 gives the whole variable domain DGGITQSPKYLFRKEGQNVTLSCEQNLNHDAMYWYRQDPGQGLRLIYYSQIVNDFQKGDIAEGYSVSREKKESFPLTVTSAQKNPTAFYLCASSQGQVEKLFFGSGTQLSVL.

J is TRBJ1-3 and V is TRBV6-6, with 9 bases lining up with TRBD1. The CDR3 has 15 residues. CDR1 is MNHNY and CDR2 is SVGAGI in the germline V gene (reference sequence). V dropped 0 bases and J dropped 5; count of bases not matched to a gene: 2. As DNA, the CDR3 is TGTGCCAGCAGTTACTCGACAGGGGGGAGAAACACCATATATTTT. Amino acids: CASSYSTGGRNTIYF.

About this clone: The same CDR3 arises from other DNA sequences in this sample as well. The chain joins TRBV19 to TRBJ1-1; a possible D gene is TRBD1 (5 bases). Per germline, CDR1 LNHDA and CDR2 SQIVND (reference sequence). There are 14 residues in the CDR3. Trimming removed 5 bases from V and 0 bases from J, with 10 bases in between. CDR3 nucleotides: TGTGCCAGTAGTCGACAGAGCATGAACACTGAAGCTTTCTTT. Translation: CASSRQSMNTEAFF.

The chain links TRBV19 to TRBJ2-1; perhaps TRBD1 as D (6 bases). CDR1 is LNHDA and CDR2 is SQIVND in the germline V gene (reference sequence). V was clipped by 5 bases and J by 7 bases, with 12 bases between them. This CDR3 has 13 residues. CDR3 bases: TGTGCCAGTAGTCCCCAGGGGCAAAATGAGCAGTTCTTC. Its protein is CASSPQGQNEQFF. Full variable domain (outside the CDR3, taken from reference TRBV19 and TRBJ2-1): DGGITQSPKYLFRKEGQNVTLSCEQNLNHDAMYWYRQDPGQGLRLIYYSQIVNDFQKGDIAEGYSVSREKKESFPLTVTSAQKNPTAFYLCASSPQGQNEQFFGPGTRLTVL.

The chain uses TRBV12-5 and TRBJ1-1; TRBD1 aligns across 9 bases. CDR1 and CDR2 (germline): LGHNT, FRNRAP. The V and J ends lost 4 bases and 1 base, in that order; junction bases with no gene match: 1. CDR3 size: 14 residues. CDR3 region: CASGWGQGNTEAFF. Here the CDR3 DNA reads TGTGCTAGTGGTTGGGGACAGGGGAACACTGAAGCTTTCTTT.